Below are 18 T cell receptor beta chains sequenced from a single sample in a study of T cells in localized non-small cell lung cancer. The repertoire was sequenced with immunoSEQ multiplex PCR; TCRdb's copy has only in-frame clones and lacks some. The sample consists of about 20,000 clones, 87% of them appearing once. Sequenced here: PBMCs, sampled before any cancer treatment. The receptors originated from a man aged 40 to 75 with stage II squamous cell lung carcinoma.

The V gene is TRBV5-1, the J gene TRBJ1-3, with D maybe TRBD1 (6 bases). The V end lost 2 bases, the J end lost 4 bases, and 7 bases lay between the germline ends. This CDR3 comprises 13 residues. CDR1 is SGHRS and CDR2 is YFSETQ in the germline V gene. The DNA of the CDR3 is TGCGCCAGCAGCTTCGGACAGGGAAACACCATATATTTT. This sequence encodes CASSFGQGNTIYF.

The CDR3 sequence is CASSMNRMYEQYF. CDR3 DNA sequence: TGTGCCAGTAGTATGAACCGAATGTACGAGCAGTACTTC. V is TRBV19 and J is TRBJ2-7, with D unresolved. The CDR3 loop spans 13 amino acids. The germline V and J ends were trimmed by 3 bases and 4 bases, with 10 bases remaining between them. Looked up from germline, CDR1 is LNHDA and CDR2 is SQIVND (reference sequence).

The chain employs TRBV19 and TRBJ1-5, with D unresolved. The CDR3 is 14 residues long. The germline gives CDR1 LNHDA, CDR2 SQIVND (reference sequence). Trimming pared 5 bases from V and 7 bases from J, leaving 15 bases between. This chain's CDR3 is CASSSDGSLQPQHF. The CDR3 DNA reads TGTGCCAGTAGTTCGGACGGCTCCCTACAGCCCCAGCATTTT. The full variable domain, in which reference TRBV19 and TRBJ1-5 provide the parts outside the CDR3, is DGGITQSPKYLFRKEGQNVTLSCEQNLNHDAMYWYRQDPGQGLRLIYYSQIVNDFQKGDIAEGYSVSREKKESFPLTVTSAQKNPTAFYLCASSSDGSLQPQHFGDGTRLSIL.

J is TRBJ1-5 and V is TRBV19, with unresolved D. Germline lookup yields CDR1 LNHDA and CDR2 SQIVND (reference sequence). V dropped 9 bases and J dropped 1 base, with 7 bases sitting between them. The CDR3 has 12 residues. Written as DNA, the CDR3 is TGTGCCAGCGAAACAAGCAATCAGCCCCAGCATTTT. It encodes CASETSNQPQHF.

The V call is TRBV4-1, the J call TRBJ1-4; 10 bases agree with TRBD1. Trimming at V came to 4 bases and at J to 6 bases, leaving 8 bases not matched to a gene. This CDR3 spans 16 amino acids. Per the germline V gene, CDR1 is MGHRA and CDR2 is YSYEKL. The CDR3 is CASSLTRDRGYEKLFF. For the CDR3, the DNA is TGCGCCAGCAGCCTGACCCGGGACAGGGGATATGAAAAACTGTTTTTT.

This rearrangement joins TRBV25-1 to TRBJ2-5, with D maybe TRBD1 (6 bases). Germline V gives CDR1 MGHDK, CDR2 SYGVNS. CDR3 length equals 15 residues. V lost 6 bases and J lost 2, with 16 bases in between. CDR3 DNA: TGTGCCAGCAGAGACACCCGGACAGTTCAAGAGACCCAGTACTTC. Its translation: CASRDTRTVQETQYF.

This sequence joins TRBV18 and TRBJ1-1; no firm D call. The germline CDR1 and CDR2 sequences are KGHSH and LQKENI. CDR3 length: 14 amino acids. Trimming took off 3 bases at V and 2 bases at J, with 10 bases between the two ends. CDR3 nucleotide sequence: TGTGCCAGCTCACCCAGTACCGCTAACACTGAAGCTTTCTTT. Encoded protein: CASSPSTANTEAFF. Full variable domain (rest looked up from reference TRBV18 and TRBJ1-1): NAGVMQNPRHLVRRRGQEARLRCSPMKGHSHVYWYRQLPEEGLKFMVYLQKENIIDESGMPKERFSAEFPKEGPSILRIQQVVRGDSAAYFCASSPSTANTEAFFGQGTRLTVV.

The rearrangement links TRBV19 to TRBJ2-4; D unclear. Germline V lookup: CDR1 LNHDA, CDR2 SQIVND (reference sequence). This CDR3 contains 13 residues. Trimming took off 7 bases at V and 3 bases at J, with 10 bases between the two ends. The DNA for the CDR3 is TGTGCCAGTAAGGAAAGGAACAAAAACATTCAGTACTTC. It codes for CASKERNKNIQYF. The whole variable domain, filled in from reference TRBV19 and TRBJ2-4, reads DGGITQSPKYLFRKEGQNVTLSCEQNLNHDAMYWYRQDPGQGLRLIYYSQIVNDFQKGDIAEGYSVSREKKESFPLTVTSAQKNPTAFYLCASKERNKNIQYFGAGTRLSVL.

The CDR3 DNA reads as TGTGCCAGCAGTTACTTGGGGGACGCAGGGAATGAGCAGTTCTTC. Amino acid sequence: CASSYLGDAGNEQFF. The chain joins TRBV6-5 to TRBJ2-1; D might be TRBD1 or TRBD2, each matching 5 bases. Per germline, CDR1 MNHEY and CDR2 SVGAGI. The CDR3 runs to 15 residues. V gave up 1 base and J gave up 7 bases, with 14 bases separating them.

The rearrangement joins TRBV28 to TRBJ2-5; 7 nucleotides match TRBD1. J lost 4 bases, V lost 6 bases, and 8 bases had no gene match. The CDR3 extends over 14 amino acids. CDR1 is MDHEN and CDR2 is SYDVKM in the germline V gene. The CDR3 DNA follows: TGTGCCAGCAGCCCACCGGGACAGTCAGAGACCCAGTACTTC. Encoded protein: CASSPPGQSETQYF. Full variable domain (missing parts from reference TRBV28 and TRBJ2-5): DVKVTQSSRYLVKRTGEKVFLECVQDMDHENMFWYRQDPGLGLRLIYFSYDVKMKEKGDIPEGYSVSREKKERFSLILESASTNQTSMYLCASSPPGQSETQYFGPGTRLLVL.

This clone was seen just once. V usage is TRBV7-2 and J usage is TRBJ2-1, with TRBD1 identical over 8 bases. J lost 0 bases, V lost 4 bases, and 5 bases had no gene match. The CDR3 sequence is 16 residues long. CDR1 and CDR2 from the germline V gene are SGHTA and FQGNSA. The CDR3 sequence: CASSSQGAASYNEQFF. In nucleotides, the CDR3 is TGTGCCAGCAGCTCCCAGGGGGCGGCCTCCTACAATGAGCAGTTCTTC.

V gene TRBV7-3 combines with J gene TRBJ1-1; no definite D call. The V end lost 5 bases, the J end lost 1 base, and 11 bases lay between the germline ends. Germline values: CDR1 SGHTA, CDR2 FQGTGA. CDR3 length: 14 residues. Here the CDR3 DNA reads TGTGCCAGCAGCCCCGGACCGGCGAACACTGAAGCTTTCTTT. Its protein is CASSPGPANTEAFF.

CDR3 in amino acids: CASSPSTIGVEVVNQPQHF. The CDR3 coding sequence is TGTGCCAGCAGCCCAAGTACTATAGGGGTGGAGGTGGTGAATCAGCCCCAGCATTTT. The J gene is TRBJ1-5, the V gene TRBV7-8, with TRBD1 as a possible D gene (5 bases). CDR1 and CDR2 (germline): SGHVS, FQNEAQ. CDR3 size: 19 residues. V lost 5 bases, J lost 4 bases, and 27 bases lay in between. The full variable domain, its missing parts supplied by reference TRBV7-8 and TRBJ1-5, is GAGVSQSPRYKVAKRGQDVALRCDPISGHVSLFWYQQALGQGPEFLTYFQNEAQLDKSGLPSDRFFAERPEGSVSTLKIQRTQQEDSAVYLCASSPSTIGVEVVNQPQHFGDGTRLSIL.

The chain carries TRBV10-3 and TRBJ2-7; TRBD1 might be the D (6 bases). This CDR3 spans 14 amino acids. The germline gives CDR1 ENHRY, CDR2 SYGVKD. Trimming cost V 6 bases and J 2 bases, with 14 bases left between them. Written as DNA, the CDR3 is TGTGCCATCAGGAAGGACAGTCCCCCCTACGAGCAGTACTTC. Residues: CAIRKDSPPYEQYF.

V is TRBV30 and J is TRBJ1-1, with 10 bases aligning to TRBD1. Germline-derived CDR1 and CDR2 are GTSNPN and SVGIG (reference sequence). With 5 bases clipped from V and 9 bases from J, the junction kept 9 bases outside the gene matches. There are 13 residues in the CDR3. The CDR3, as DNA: TGTGCCTGGGCCGGGACAGGGGATGGCCAAGCTTTCTTT. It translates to CAWAGTGDGQAFF.

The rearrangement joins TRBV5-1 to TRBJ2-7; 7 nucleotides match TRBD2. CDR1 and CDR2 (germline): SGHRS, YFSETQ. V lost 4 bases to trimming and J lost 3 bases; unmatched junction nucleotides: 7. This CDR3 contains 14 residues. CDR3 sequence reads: CASSNRDYDYEQYF. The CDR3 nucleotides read TGCGCCAGCAGCAACCGGGACTACGACTACGAGCAGTACTTC.

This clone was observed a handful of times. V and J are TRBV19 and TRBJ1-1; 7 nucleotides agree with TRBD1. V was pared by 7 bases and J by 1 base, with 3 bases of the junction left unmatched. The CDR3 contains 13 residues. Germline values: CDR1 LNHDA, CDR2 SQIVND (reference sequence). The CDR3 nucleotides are TGTGCCAGTAAGAGACAGGGGAACACTGAAGCTTTCTTT. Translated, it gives CASKRQGNTEAFF. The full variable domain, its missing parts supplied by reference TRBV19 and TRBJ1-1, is DGGITQSPKYLFRKEGQNVTLSCEQNLNHDAMYWYRQDPGQGLRLIYYSQIVNDFQKGDIAEGYSVSREKKESFPLTVTSAQKNPTAFYLCASKRQGNTEAFFGQGTRLTVV.

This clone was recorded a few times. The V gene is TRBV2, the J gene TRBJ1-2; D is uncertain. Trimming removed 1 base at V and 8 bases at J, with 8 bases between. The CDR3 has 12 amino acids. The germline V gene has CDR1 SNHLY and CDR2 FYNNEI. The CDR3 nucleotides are TGTGCCAGCAGTGAAGGGGGAGGGGGCTACACCTTC. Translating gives CASSEGGGGYTF.